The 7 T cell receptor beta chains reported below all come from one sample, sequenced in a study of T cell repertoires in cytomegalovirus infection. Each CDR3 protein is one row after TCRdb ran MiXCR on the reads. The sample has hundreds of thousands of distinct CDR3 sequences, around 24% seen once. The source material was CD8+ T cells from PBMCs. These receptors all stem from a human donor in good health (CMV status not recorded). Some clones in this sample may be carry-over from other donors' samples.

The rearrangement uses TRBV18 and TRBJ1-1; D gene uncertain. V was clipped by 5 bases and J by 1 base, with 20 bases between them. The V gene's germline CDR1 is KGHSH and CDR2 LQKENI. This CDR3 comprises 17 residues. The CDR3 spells CASSTNAEVGRNTEAFF. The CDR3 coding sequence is TGTGCCAGCTCAACAAACGCCGAGGTGGGCAGGAACACTGAAGCTTTCTTT.

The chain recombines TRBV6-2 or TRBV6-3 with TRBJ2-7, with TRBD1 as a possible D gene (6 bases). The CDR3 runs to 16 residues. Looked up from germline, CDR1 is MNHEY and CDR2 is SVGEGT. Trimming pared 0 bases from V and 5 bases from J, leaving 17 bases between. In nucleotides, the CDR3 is TGTGCCAGCAGTTACTCGAGTATCCAGGGGCTCCACGAGCAGTACGTC. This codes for CASSYSSIQGLHEQYV.

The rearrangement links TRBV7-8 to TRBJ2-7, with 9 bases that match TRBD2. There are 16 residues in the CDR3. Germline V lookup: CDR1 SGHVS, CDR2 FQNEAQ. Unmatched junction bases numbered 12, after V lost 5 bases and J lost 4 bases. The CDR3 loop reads CASSPILSGGRYEQYF. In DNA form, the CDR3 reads TGTGCCAGCAGCCCGATTCTTAGCGGGGGAAGATACGAGCAGTACTTC.

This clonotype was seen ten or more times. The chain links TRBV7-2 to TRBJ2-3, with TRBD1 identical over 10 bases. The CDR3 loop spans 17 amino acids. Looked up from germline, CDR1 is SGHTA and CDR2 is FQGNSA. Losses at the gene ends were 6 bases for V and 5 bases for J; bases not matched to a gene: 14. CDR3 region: CASSFPETGTGVDTQYF. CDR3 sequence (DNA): TGTGCCAGCAGTTTTCCGGAAACCGGGACAGGGGTAGATACGCAGTATTTT.

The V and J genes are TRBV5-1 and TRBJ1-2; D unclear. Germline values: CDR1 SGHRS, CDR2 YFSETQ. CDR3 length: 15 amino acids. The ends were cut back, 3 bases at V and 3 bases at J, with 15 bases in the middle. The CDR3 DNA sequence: TGCGCCAGCAGCTCCTTCACAAGGACCTACTATGGCTACACCTTC. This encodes CASSSFTRTYYGYTF. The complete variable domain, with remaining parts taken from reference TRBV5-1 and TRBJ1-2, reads KAGVTQTPRYLIKTRGQQVTLSCSPISGHRSVSWYQQTPGQGLQFLFEYFSETQRNKGNFPGRFSGRQFSNSRSEMNVSTLELGDSALYLCASSSFTRTYYGYTFGSGTRLTVV.

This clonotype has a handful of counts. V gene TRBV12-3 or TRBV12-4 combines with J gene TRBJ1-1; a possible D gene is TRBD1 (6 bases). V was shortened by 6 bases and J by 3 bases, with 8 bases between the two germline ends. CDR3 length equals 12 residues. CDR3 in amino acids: CASRRGYTEAFF. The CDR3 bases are TGTGCCAGCAGGAGGGGGTACACTGAAGCTTTCTTT.

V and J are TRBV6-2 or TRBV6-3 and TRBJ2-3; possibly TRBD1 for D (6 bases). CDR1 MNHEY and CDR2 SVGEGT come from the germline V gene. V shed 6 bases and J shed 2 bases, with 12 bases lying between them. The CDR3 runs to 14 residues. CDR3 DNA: TGTGCCAGCAGCCTACAGGGATACACAGATACGCAGTATTTT. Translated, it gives CASSLQGYTDTQYF.